This is a list of T cell receptor beta chains from one sample in a study of OX40 agonist ivuxolimab in advanced cancers. Assay used: immunoSEQ multiplex PCR; TCRdb lists only in-frame clones, some missing. The table lists about 50,000 clones, 80% to 95% of them singletons. The source material was CD4+ or CD8+ T cells sorted from blood, sampled in a trial of the OX40 agonist ivuxolimab. The receptors shown here come from an adult with an advanced solid tumor such as melanoma, head and neck, liver or kidney cancer. CDR3s include the opening cysteine and the closing phenylalanine or tryptophan. The D gene is left open where the match is weak. The size field is filled for only some rows; it gives once, few, many or a size class.

abundance	j_gene	d_gene	v_gene	CDR3nt	CDR3aa
.	TRBJ1-5	.	TRBV27	TGTGCCAGCAGTTTAGGTTGGAATCAGCCCCAGCATTTT	CASSLGWNQPQHF
.	TRBJ2-6	.	TRBV7-9	TGTGCCAGCAGCTTAGTTAGTAGGGCCAACGTCCTGACTTTC	CASSLVSRANVLTF
.	TRBJ2-3	.	TRBV30	TGTGCCTGGAGTGTTTTAGGGAGCACAGATACGCAGTATTTT	CAWSVLGSTDTQYF
.	TRBJ1-4	.	TRBV9	TGTGCCAGCAGCCCTCGGGATAGGGAGGTAGAAAAACTGTTTTTT	CASSPRDREVEKLFF
.	TRBJ2-7	TRBD1	TRBV30	TGTGCCTGGAGTGGAGACAGGGGCCACGAGCAGTACTTC	CAWSGDRGHEQYF
.	TRBJ2-1	.	TRBV6-4	TGTGCCAGCAGTGAGGGGGAAGTGGGTGAGCAGTTCTTC	CASSEGEVGEQFF
.	TRBJ1-1	TRBD1	TRBV5-5	TGTGCCAGCAGCTTGGGACAGGGGGCGAACACTGAAGCTTTCTTT	CASSLGQGANTEAFF
once	TRBJ2-1	.	TRBV4-1	TGCGCCAGCAGCCCCCGCTCCTACAATGAGCAGTTCTTC	CASSPRSYNEQFF
.	TRBJ1-2	TRBD1	TRBV4-1	TGCGCCAGCAGCCAAGAGATCCAGGGGGCTAACTATGGCTACACCTTC	CASSQEIQGANYGYTF
.	TRBJ1-1	.	TRBV6-5	TGTGCCAGCAGTTTAGGACAGTGGGCGGTGAACACTGAAGCTTTCTTT	CASSLGQWAVNTEAFF
.	TRBJ2-2	.	TRBV19	TGTGCCAGTAGTATGTGGGATTCGACCGGGGAGCTGTTTTTT	CASSMWDSTGELFF
.	TRBJ1-1	.	TRBV4-1	TGCGCCAGCAGCCATCGGGGGGGGCCTGAAGCTTTCTTT	CASSHRGGPEAFF
.	TRBJ1-4	.	TRBV2	TGTGCCAGCCGAGACCCGCTAGATGAAAAACTGTTTTTT	CASRDPLDEKLFF
.	TRBJ2-5	TRBD1	TRBV6-1	TGTGCCAGCAGTGAAACGGGGGGGACAGGGGATGGAGAGACCCAGTACTTC	CASSETGGTGDGETQYF
.	TRBJ1-4	.	TRBV19	TGTGCCAGTAGTATAGAAGGAGGGAGAGAAAAACTGTTTTTT	CASSIEGGREKLFF
.	TRBJ2-1	TRBD2	TRBV15	TGTGCCACCAGCAGAGAATCCATGGCTAGCGGCTACAATGAGCAGTTCTTC	CATSRESMASGYNEQFF
once	TRBJ2-5	.	TRBV7-9	TGTGCCAGCAGCCTCGGACCGCAAGAGACCCAGTACTTC	CASSLGPQETQYF
few	TRBJ2-7	TRBD1	TRBV27	TGTGCCAGCAGTTTATGGGGGACAGGGATCTACGAGCAGTACTTC	CASSLWGTGIYEQYF
.	TRBJ2-3	TRBD1	TRBV11-1	TGTGCCAGCAGTTCTGGGACAGCCACAGATACGCAGTATTTT	CASSSGTATDTQYF
.	TRBJ2-1	TRBD2	TRBV10-2	TGCGCCAGCAGTGAACTCGGACTAGCGGGGGATGGGAATGAGCAGTTCTTC	CASSELGLAGDGNEQFF
.	TRBJ1-5	.	TRBV5-8	TGTGCCAGCAGCTTAGGGTTAGCAGGTATTAGCAATCAGCCCCAGCATTTT	CASSLGLAGISNQPQHF
.	TRBJ2-1	TRBD2	TRBV7-9	TGTGCCAGCAGCCTAGGACTAGAGGGGTGGAGGGAGCAGTTCTTC	CASSLGLEGWREQFF
.	TRBJ1-6	TRBD1	TRBV5-1	TGCGCCAGCAGCTTGGGACAGGGGACCTATAATTCACCCCTCCACTTT	CASSLGQGTYNSPLHF
.	TRBJ1-6	.	TRBV19	TGTGCCAGTAGTATCAGGGATTATAATTCACCCCTCCACTTT	CASSIRDYNSPLHF
.	TRBJ2-3	TRBD2	TRBV6-1	TGTGCCAGCAGGGGACTAGCGGGGTCCAGGGATACGCAGTATTTT	CASRGLAGSRDTQYF
.	TRBJ1-6	TRBD1	TRBV7-9	TGTGCCAGCAGCGCCCAGGGGGCGGGTTCACCCCTCCACTTT	CASSAQGAGSPLHF
.	TRBJ2-3	.	TRBV6-4	TGTGCCAGCAGTGCAGGGGACGCAAGCACAGATACGCAGTATTTT	CASSAGDASTDTQYF
.	TRBJ2-3	.	TRBV15	TGTGCCACCAGCAGAGAGGCGGGGTCAGATACGCAGTATTTT	CATSREAGSDTQYF
.	TRBJ2-6	TRBD2	TRBV19	TGTGCCAGTAGCTCCGGGGGGATTGCAATGACCTCTGGGGCCAACGTCCTGACTTTC	CASSSGGIAMTSGANVLTF
.	TRBJ1-6	TRBD1	TRBV27	TGTGCCAGCAGTTTATTAGACAGGGGTACCTTTAATTCACCCCTCCACTTT	CASSLLDRGTFNSPLHF
.	TRBJ2-3	TRBD2	TRBV6-6	TGTGCCAGCAGTTACTCGGCGGGGGGCAGGAATACGCAGTATTTT	CASSYSAGGRNTQYF
.	TRBJ2-5	.	TRBV7-6	TGTGCCAGCAGCTTCGTTGTCGGGGGCGAAATCCAAGAGACCCAGTACTTC	CASSFVVGGEIQETQYF
.	TRBJ2-2	.	TRBV5-1	TGCGCCAGCAGCTTCGTATGGGCGACCGGGGAGCTGTTTTTT	CASSFVWATGELFF
.	TRBJ1-4	.	TRBV2	TGTGCCAGCAGTGCCAGGGTAGCTAATGAAAAACTGTTTTTT	CASSARVANEKLFF
.	TRBJ1-1	.	TRBV27	TGTGCCAGCAGTTACCTCGTCGGGGACACTGAAGCTTTCTTT	CASSYLVGDTEAFF
.	TRBJ2-6	TRBD1	TRBV19	TGTGCCAGTAGTCCTGGGACAGAGCCTAACTCATATGGGGCCAACGTCCTGACTTTC	CASSPGTEPNSYGANVLTF
.	TRBJ2-3	.	TRBV29-1	TGCAGCGTTGAAGAAGGAGGCAGTAACGCAGATACGCAGTATTTT	CSVEEGGSNADTQYF
.	TRBJ2-1	TRBD2	TRBV4-1	TGCGCCAGCAGCCAAGTAACTAGCGGCTACAATGAGCAGTTCTTC	CASSQVTSGYNEQFF
.	TRBJ1-1	TRBD1	TRBV6-1	TGTGCCAGCAGTGAGACCGGGACAGGGGGCTTGAACACTGAAGCTTTCTTT	CASSETGTGGLNTEAFF
.	TRBJ2-2	TRBD2	TRBV9	TGTGCCAGCAGCGTTAGTACTAGCGGGGCCCTTACGAACACCGGGGAGCTGTTTTTT	CASSVSTSGALTNTGELFF
.	TRBJ1-2	.	TRBV11-2	TGTGCCAGCAGCTTAGCGAGGTCCTATGGCTACACCTTC	CASSLARSYGYTF
.	TRBJ2-7	.	TRBV6-1	TGTGCCAGCAGCTCAGGGACAGACGGGGGCTACGAGCAGTACTTC	CASSSGTDGGYEQYF
once	TRBJ1-1	.	TRBV27	TGTGCCAGCAGTTTACACTCCGGTATTAACACTGAAGCTTTCTTT	CASSLHSGINTEAFF
once	TRBJ1-4	.	TRBV15	TGTGCCACCAGCAGAGATCGGGAGGGAGGAGATGAAAAACTGTTTTTT	CATSRDREGGDEKLFF
.	TRBJ2-1	TRBD2	TRBV4-1	TGCGCCAGCAGCCCCTGGACTAGCGGGGGTGTTGCGTATGAGCAGTTCTTC	CASSPWTSGGVAYEQFF
.	TRBJ2-3	.	TRBV5-6	TGTGCCAGCAGCTTGGAGTCGGTCACAGATACGCAGTATTTT	CASSLESVTDTQYF
.	TRBJ2-3	TRBD2	TRBV10-1	TGCGCCAGCAGTGAGTTACTAGCGGGGGGGACAGATACGCAGTATTTT	CASSELLAGGTDTQYF